Each of the 17 T cell receptor beta chains below was sequenced from the same sample in a study of metastatic and nonmetastatic thyroid tumors. MiXCR reprocessed the PCR reads for TCRdb. The sample has under 60,000 clones; approximately 20% are singletons. All patients were untreated before thyroid surgery. The sequenced sample consisted of blood. The receptors derive from a male donor with papillary thyroid cancer or a benign thyroid nodule (not recorded which). Some clones in this sample may be carry-over from other donors' samples.

The chain has TRBV12-3 or TRBV12-4 and TRBJ1-1; D may be TRBD1 (6 bases). This CDR3 has 15 amino acids. Between the trimmed V and J ends, which lost 6 bases and 4 bases, there was a span of 18 bases. CDR3 sequence reads: CASSPTWGAATEAFF. The CDR3 DNA reads as TGTGCCAGCAGCCCGACCTGGGGGGCGGCCACTGAAGCTTTCTTT.

This clone has ten or more counts. V is TRBV20-1 and J is TRBJ1-5; the D gene is possibly TRBD1 (5 bases). This CDR3 spans 12 amino acids. V was pared by 3 bases and J by 3 bases, with 6 bases between. Germline V gene lookup returns CDR1 DFQATT and CDR2 SNEGSKA (reference sequence). CDR3: CSARTVNQPQHF. CDR3 in DNA: TGCAGTGCTAGGACAGTCAATCAGCCCCAGCATTTT.

This chain uses TRBV7-2 with TRBJ1-6, with D hard to call. This CDR3 spans 15 amino acids. Trimming cost V 0 bases and J 9 bases, with 12 bases left between them. Germline V gene sequence: CDR1 SGHTA, CDR2 FQGNSA. Here the CDR3 DNA reads TGTGCCAGCAGCTTAGCAGAGGGAATTGGTTCACCCCTCCACTTT. Translation: CASSLAEGIGSPLHF.

Concerning this clone itself: A clone one base away is much larger, so this may be a read error. The chain is built from TRBV5-4 and TRBJ2-1; weak D call: TRBD2 (5 bases). The CDR3 has 15 amino acids. CDR1 SGHNT and CDR2 YYREEE come from the germline V gene (reference sequence). The CDR3 DNA reads TGTGCCAGCAGCTTGGGGCCGGGATCCTACAATGCGCAGTTCTTC. Protein: CASSLGPGSYNAQFF. The full variable domain, in which reference TRBV5-4 and TRBJ2-1 provide the parts outside the CDR3, is ETGVTQSPTHLIKTRGQQVTLRCSSQSGHNTVSWYQQALGQGPQFIFQYYREEENGRGNFPPRFSGLQFPNYSSELNVNALELDDSALYLCASSLGPGSYNAQFFGPGTRLTVL.

This clone was observed a few times. This chain connects TRBV19 to TRBJ2-3; 13 nucleotides match TRBD2. The germline CDR1 and CDR2 sequences are LNHDA and SQIVND (reference sequence). The CDR3 has 20 residues. J gave up 5 bases and V 4 bases, and 18 bases lay outside the gene matches. For the CDR3, the DNA is TGTGCCAGTAGTACCGTCGGACTAGCGGGAGCGGTGTCAGGAGGAGATACGCAGTATTTT. Its protein is CASSTVGLAGAVSGGDTQYF.

In its sample, this clone is medium-sized. The J gene is TRBJ2-7, the V gene TRBV20-1, with 10 bases identical to TRBD1. Trimming at V came to 1 base and at J to 5 bases, leaving 5 bases not matched to a gene. The CDR3 is made up of 14 amino acids. Germline V gene lookup returns CDR1 DFQATT and CDR2 SNEGSKA (reference sequence). The CDR3 region is CSARGGTGVNEQYF. CDR3 DNA sequence: TGCAGTGCTAGAGGGGGGACAGGGGTAAACGAGCAGTACTTC.

V usage is TRBV27 and J usage is TRBJ2-7; tentative D call: TRBD1 (6 bases). This CDR3 contains 13 residues. Trimming left V 6 bases short and J 2 bases short, with 11 bases between. Germline assignment: CDR1 MNHEY and CDR2 SMNVEV (reference sequence). The CDR3 sequence is CASRQGWPYEQYF. The CDR3 coding sequence is TGTGCCAGCAGACAGGGATGGCCCTACGAGCAGTACTTC.

A single count supports this clone. The rearrangement links TRBV5-1 to TRBJ2-3; D not certain. This CDR3 comprises 13 residues. CDR1 and CDR2 from the germline V gene are SGHRS and YFSETQ. Trimming cost V 4 bases and J 4 bases, with 10 bases left between them. DNA for the CDR3: TGCGCCAGCAGCCCGTGGGCTTCAGATACGCAGTATTTT. It translates to CASSPWASDTQYF.

This clone has ten or more counts. This sequence joins TRBV7-9 and TRBJ2-3, with TRBD2 matching over 9 bases. CDR3 length: 18 residues. Germline V gene data show CDR1 as SEHNR and CDR2 as FQNEAQ (reference sequence). The trim removed 4 bases at V and 3 bases at J, leaving 14 bases unmatched. CDR3: CASSSRRAGGRGTDTQYF. CDR3 bases: TGTGCCAGCAGCTCCCGGCGGGCGGGGGGGCGCGGGACAGATACGCAGTATTTT.

This clone was counted only a few times. With a much larger clone just one base away, this may be a read error. The CDR3 region is CSVMVRTVNTEAFF. The DNA for the CDR3 is TGCAGCGTTATGGTTAGGACAGTGAACACTGAAGCTTTCTTT. The gene calls are TRBV29-1 and TRBJ1-1; D may be TRBD1 (6 bases). Germline loops: CDR1 SQVTM, CDR2 ANQGSEA. The CDR3 contains 14 residues. V shed 5 bases and J shed 0 bases, with 13 bases lying between them.

The table lists this clone with a few counts. This could be a read error, since a much larger clone is one nucleotide away. The chain recombines TRBV28 with TRBJ2-1; no firm D call. V lost 8 bases and J lost 7, with 15 bases in between. Germline loops: CDR1 MDHEN, CDR2 SYDVKM. This CDR3 contains 13 residues. The CDR3 sequence: CASEVPYGNEQFF. CDR3 in DNA: TGTGCCAGCGAGGTACCTTATGGGAATGAGCAGTTCTTC.

This CDR3 is CASSPGGERTEAFF. The CDR3 nucleotides read TGTGCCAGCTCACCAGGGGGAGAACGGACTGAAGCTTTCTTT. J is TRBJ1-1 and V is TRBV18, with D possibly TRBD1 on 5 matching bases. Trimming stripped 2 bases from V and 5 bases from J, with 12 bases between. Germline loops: CDR1 KGHSH, CDR2 LQKENI. The CDR3 contains 14 residues.

This clone is medium-sized by share. The rearrangement uses TRBV7-8 and TRBJ2-7; 13 bases are a match to TRBD2. This CDR3 is 16 amino acids long. Trimming removed 4 bases from V and 0 bases from J; junction bases left unmatched: 3. The germline V gene encodes CDR1 SGHVS and CDR2 FQNEAQ. The CDR3 is CASSSTSGRVSYEQYF. Written as DNA, the CDR3 is TGTGCCAGCAGCTCTACTAGCGGGAGGGTCTCCTACGAGCAGTACTTC.

There are many counts of this clone. V is TRBV24-1 and J is TRBJ2-1; the D gene is possibly TRBD2 (6 bases). Germline V gene lookup returns CDR1 KGHDR and CDR2 SFDVKD. Trimming took off 6 bases at V and 6 bases at J, with 17 bases between the two ends. The CDR3 totals 15 residues. CDR3 loop: CATSPGGRRANEQFF. As DNA, the CDR3 is TGTGCCACCAGTCCTGGGGGACGGAGGGCCAATGAGCAGTTCTTC.

This rearrangement joins TRBV18 to TRBJ2-7; weak D call: TRBD2 (5 bases). Per the germline V gene, CDR1 is KGHSH and CDR2 is LQKENI. The CDR3 covers 15 residues. Between the trimmed V and J ends, which lost 4 bases and 4 bases, there was a span of 17 bases. The CDR3 region is CASSLSEGRVYEQYF. CDR3 DNA: TGTGCCAGCTCACTAAGCGAAGGGCGGGTATACGAGCAGTACTTC.

The table lists this clone with a few counts. The chain links TRBV6-1 to TRBJ1-3, with D perhaps matching TRBD1 (5 bases). There are 16 residues in the CDR3. Per germline, CDR1 MNHNS and CDR2 SASEGT. V lost 5 bases, J lost 4 bases, and 18 bases lay in between. CDR3 protein: CASSRQLGTPGNTIYF. The CDR3 bases are TGTGCCAGCAGTAGACAACTCGGGACCCCGGGAAACACCATATATTTT.

The CDR3 reads CASSVAAQGQYYEQYF. The CDR3 region has the DNA TGTGCCAGTAGTGTAGCGGCCCAAGGTCAGTACTACGAGCAGTACTTC. The rearrangement links TRBV19 to TRBJ2-7, with a tentative D call TRBD2 (6 bases). Germline V lookup: CDR1 LNHDA, CDR2 SQIVND (reference sequence). CDR3 length: 16 amino acids. V dropped 5 bases and J dropped 3 bases, with 20 bases sitting between them. The full variable domain, with the rest looked up from reference TRBV19 and TRBJ2-7, is DGGITQSPKYLFRKEGQNVTLSCEQNLNHDAMYWYRQDPGQGLRLIYYSQIVNDFQKGDIAEGYSVSREKKESFPLTVTSAQKNPTAFYLCASSVAAQGQYYEQYFGPGTRLTVT.